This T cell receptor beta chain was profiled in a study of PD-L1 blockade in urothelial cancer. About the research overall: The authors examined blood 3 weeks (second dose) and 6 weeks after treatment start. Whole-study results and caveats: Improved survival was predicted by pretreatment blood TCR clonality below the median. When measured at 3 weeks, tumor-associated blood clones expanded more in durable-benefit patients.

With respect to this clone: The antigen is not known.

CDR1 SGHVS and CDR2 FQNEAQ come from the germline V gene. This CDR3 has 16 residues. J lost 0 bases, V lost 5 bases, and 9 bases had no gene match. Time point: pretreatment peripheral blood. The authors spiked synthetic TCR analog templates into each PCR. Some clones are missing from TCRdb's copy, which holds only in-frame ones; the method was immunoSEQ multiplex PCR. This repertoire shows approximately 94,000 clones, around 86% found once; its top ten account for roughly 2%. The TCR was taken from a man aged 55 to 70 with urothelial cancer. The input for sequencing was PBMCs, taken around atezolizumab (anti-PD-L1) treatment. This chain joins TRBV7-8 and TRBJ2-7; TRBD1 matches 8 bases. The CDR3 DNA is TGTGCCAGCAGCCCTTGGGGGACAGGCACCTCCTACGAGCAGTACTTC. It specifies CASSPWGTGTSYEQYF.